This TCR beta chain is drawn from a study of T cell responses to AZD1222 COVID-19 vaccine. Only in-frame clones appear in the TCRdb table, and some are missing; sequencing was by immunoSEQ multiplex PCR. The sample lists more than 150,000 clones, about nine tenths seen once, with roughly 1.9% in the top ten. Germline values: CDR1 MNHEY, CDR2 SVGAGI. V lost 6 bases and J lost 8, with 13 bases in between. This CDR3 contains 12 residues. About this clone itself: Its cognate antigen is unknown.

Whole-study results and caveats: Unmutated variant regions are reportedly the target of nearly half of TCRs that are spike-specific. Across spike, vaccine-associated CD4 TCRs were found, dominant at 160-218 and 743-854. White British people made up most donors, females outnumbered males, and clonal diversity was possibly underestimated.

Sequencing was performed on peripheral blood, taken 28 days after the second AZD1222 dose. This rearrangement joins TRBV6-5 to TRBJ1-2; D perhaps matches TRBD1 (6 bases). The clonotype originates from an adult who received the AZD1222 COVID-19 vaccine. The chain's CDR3 is CASRTGFGGYTF. In nucleotides, the CDR3 is TGTGCCAGCAGAACAGGGTTCGGAGGCTACACCTTC.